These T cell receptor beta chains were read from a single sample in a study of PD-1 and CTLA-4 blockade in melanoma. The method was immunoSEQ multiplex PCR; TCRdb's version includes in-frame clones alone and lacks a portion of them. The sample holds tens of thousands of clones; approximately 89% are singletons and the top ten take 6% to 8%. The starting material was CD8+ T cells from peripheral blood, obtained before anti-PD-1 treatment. The receptors were gathered from a human donor with melanoma. The CDR3 runs from the conserved cysteine through the conserved F or W. The order of the fields is D gene, J gene, V gene, clone size, CDR3 DNA, CDR3 protein. The D gene is left open where the match is weak. The size of a clone is reported for some rows only, either as once, few or many, or as a class for expanded clones.

TRBD2 | TRBJ2-1 | TRBV2 | once | TGTGCCAGCAGGGCTAGCGGGGGGATTTCCAATGAGCAGTTCTTC | CASRASGGISNEQFF
NA | TRBJ2-7 | TRBV28 | few | TGTGCCAGCAGTTTGTTAACAGGGCCGGGCAGGGACTACGAGCAGTACTTC | CASSLLTGPGRDYEQYF
TRBD2 | TRBJ2-4 | TRBV3-1/TRBV3-2 | NA | TGTGCCAGCAGCCAAGCTCTAGCGGGGGCAGGGGGCATTCAGTACTTC | CASSQALAGAGGIQYF
NA | TRBJ1-1 | TRBV2 | NA | TGTGCCAGCAGTTACCCGAACACTGAAGCTTTCTTT | CASSYPNTEAFF
NA | TRBJ2-5 | TRBV29-1 | NA | TGCAGCGTTGAAGAGATGGCGCAAGAGACCCAGTACTTC | CSVEEMAQETQYF
NA | TRBJ2-3 | TRBV13 | NA | TGTGCCAGCAGCTTTCGGGGAGGCACAGATACGCAGTATTTT | CASSFRGGTDTQYF
NA | TRBJ2-7 | TRBV5-1 | NA | TGCGCCAGCAGTGAAACTGGAGTATACGAGCAGTACTTC | CASSETGVYEQYF
NA | TRBJ1-6 | TRBV6-1 | NA | TGTGCCAGCAGTGAAGCCAGCGTCAAGGATTCACCCCTCCACTTT | CASSEASVKDSPLHF
TRBD1 | TRBJ2-7 | TRBV27 | NA | TGTGCCAGCAGTTTGGGGACAGGGATTTACGAGCAGTACTTC | CASSLGTGIYEQYF
NA | TRBJ2-7 | TRBV6-5 | NA | TGTGCCAGCAGTCACCTAAGTCTCTCCTACGAGCAGTACTTC | CASSHLSLSYEQYF
NA | TRBJ2-6 | TRBV10-3 | once | TGTGCCATCAGTGAGGCTCCCTTGGCCTCTGGGGCCAACGTCCTGACTTTC | CAISEAPLASGANVLTF
TRBD2 | TRBJ2-5 | TRBV7-9 | NA | TGTGCCAGCAGCTCGACGACTAGCGGGGGGGCCGCGGAGACCCAGTACTTC | CASSSTTSGGAAETQYF
NA | TRBJ1-5 | TRBV15 | NA | TGTGCCACCAGCAGAGATGAAGTGGGGGCTGAAGGACAGCCCCAGCATTTT | CATSRDEVGAEGQPQHF
NA | TRBJ1-3 | TRBV5-1 | NA | TGCGCCAGCAGCTTCGGGGGAAACACCATATATTTT | CASSFGGNTIYF
NA | TRBJ1-1 | TRBV7-6 | NA | TGTGCCAGCAGCTTAGAGGAAATCGACACTGAAGCTTTCTTT | CASSLEEIDTEAFF
NA | TRBJ2-7 | TRBV9 | NA | TGTGCCAGCAGCGTGGAGGCCTTCTACGAGCAGTACTTC | CASSVEAFYEQYF
NA | TRBJ1-1 | TRBV4-1 | NA | TGCGCCAGCGCCCGCCTATTGGAACAAGACAGGTGGAACACTGAAGCTTTCTTT | CASARLLEQDRWNTEAFF
NA | TRBJ1-4 | TRBV29-1 | once | TGCAGCGCCAGGGGCCGTAATGAAAAACTGTTTTTT | CSARGRNEKLFF
NA | TRBJ1-6 | TRBV4-1 | NA | TGCGCCAGCAGCCCCGACGGAGGGTTAGGGTCACCCCTCCACTTT | CASSPDGGLGSPLHF
NA | TRBJ2-1 | TRBV28 | once | TGTGCCAGCAACCAAGCCGGTGGTGAGCAGTTCTTC | CASNQAGGEQFF
TRBD2 | TRBJ2-1 | TRBV7-9 | NA | TGTGCCAGCAGCGGGCGGGGGTACTCCTACAATGAGCAGTTCTTC | CASSGRGYSYNEQFF
TRBD1 | TRBJ2-1 | TRBV5-8 | NA | TGTGCCAGCAGCGGCCTGGACAGGGCCTACAATGAGCAGTTCTTC | CASSGLDRAYNEQFF
NA | TRBJ2-3 | TRBV19 | NA | TGTGCCAGTAGTATAGGGCCCAGGGGCACTAGCACAGATACGCAGTATTTT | CASSIGPRGTSTDTQYF
NA | TRBJ2-2 | TRBV27 | NA | TGTGCCAGCAGGGAAGAGGGGGCGAACACCGGGGAGCTGTTTTTT | CASREEGANTGELFF
NA | TRBJ1-3 | TRBV11-2 | NA | TGTGCCAGCAGCTCTGGGAGATGGGCGACCGGGGGAAACACCATATATTTT | CASSSGRWATGGNTIYF
NA | TRBJ2-7 | TRBV5-5 | NA | TGTGCCAGCAGCTTAGGCCAGGGGCGGACCTACGAGCAGTACTTC | CASSLGQGRTYEQYF
NA | TRBJ2-1 | TRBV5-6 | NA | TGTGCCAGCAGCCACATAGACAATGAGCAGTTCTTC | CASSHIDNEQFF
NA | TRBJ2-7 | TRBV4-1 | few | TGCGCCAGCAGCCAATCCTGGACAGAACAATACGAGCAGTACTTC | CASSQSWTEQYEQYF
NA | TRBJ2-5 | TRBV4-1 | NA | TGCGCCAGCAGTGGGCTGTCCGGGGATCAAGAGACCCAGTACTTC | CASSGLSGDQETQYF
TRBD2 | TRBJ2-7 | TRBV28 | once | TGTGCCAGCAGTCCCCCTGGGAGGGACGAGCAGTACTTC | CASSPPGRDEQYF
TRBD1 | TRBJ1-2 | TRBV27 | NA | TGTGCCAGCAGTTCCGGACAGGGGACCTATGGCTACACCTTC | CASSSGQGTYGYTF
NA | TRBJ2-4 | TRBV7-2 | NA | TGTGCCAGCAGTTACGATAACAGGGATTATAGAAACATTCAGTACTTC | CASSYDNRDYRNIQYF
NA | TRBJ1-3 | TRBV28 | NA | TGTGCCAGCAGTTTAGGAACCTACCCTGGAAACACCATATATTTT | CASSLGTYPGNTIYF
NA | TRBJ1-1 | TRBV13 | once | TGTGCCGTTTGGCAGTACAGGGAAGCTTTCTTT | CAVWQYREAFF
NA | TRBJ2-7 | TRBV18 | NA | TGTGCCAGCTCATCTCAGGGCGGCTACGAGCAGTACTTC | CASSSQGGYEQYF
TRBD1 | TRBJ2-2 | TRBV24-1 | few | TGTGCCACCAGTGATGACAGGGGCTGGTCCGGGGAGCTGTTTTTT | CATSDDRGWSGELFF
TRBD1 | TRBJ1-1 | TRBV19 | NA | TGTGCCAGTAGTCCATGGACAGGGAGGACTGAAGCTTTCTTT | CASSPWTGRTEAFF
TRBD1 | TRBJ1-1 | TRBV15 | NA | TGTGCCACCAGCAGAGGGGACCAGGGGGCCCCTGAAGCTTTCTTT | CATSRGDQGAPEAFF
NA | TRBJ1-6 | TRBV27 | NA | TGTGCCAGCGGATTACAGACGGGTAATTCACCCCTCCACTTT | CASGLQTGNSPLHF
TRBD1 | TRBJ1-1 | TRBV6-5 | NA | TGTGCCAGCAGTACAGGGGGCGTTACGAACACTGAAGCTTTCTTT | CASSTGGVTNTEAFF
NA | TRBJ2-7 | TRBV7-9 | NA | TGTGCCAGCAGCCAACACAGCACCTACGAGCAGTACTTC | CASSQHSTYEQYF
TRBD1 | TRBJ2-3 | TRBV7-2 | NA | TGTGCCAGCAGCTTAGGGACAGGGTCAGATACGCAGTATTTT | CASSLGTGSDTQYF
NA | TRBJ2-2 | TRBV5-1 | NA | TGCGCCAGCAGCTTGGCCTCCGGAGACGGGGAGCTGTTTTTT | CASSLASGDGELFF
NA | TRBJ1-4 | TRBV4-1 | once | TGCGCCAGCAGCCAACGGGCCCGGGGGATTAATGAAAAACTGTTTTTT | CASSQRARGINEKLFF
NA | TRBJ1-1 | TRBV7-2 | once | TGTGCCAGCAGCTTATCGGGGGGTGCCACTGAAGCTTTCTTT | CASSLSGGATEAFF
NA | TRBJ1-3 | TRBV2 | NA | TGTGCCAGCAGTGAGAGCAGGGACGGAAACACCATATATTTT | CASSESRDGNTIYF
NA | TRBJ1-1 | TRBV12-3/TRBV12-4 | few | TGTGCCAGCGGGGTAGGCGGAGAAGCTTTCTTT | CASGVGGEAFF
TRBD2 | TRBJ2-7 | TRBV6-6 | NA | TGTGCCAGCAGGTCCCAGGAGGGAGGGAGTCACGAGCAGTACTTC | CASRSQEGGSHEQYF